This entry describes one T cell receptor beta chain. This specimen comes from a study of T cell responses to AZD1222 COVID-19 vaccine. This CDR3 is 13 amino acids long. V trimming: 6 bases; J trimming: 8 bases; junction bases outside the gene matches: 7. The protocol was immunoSEQ multiplex PCR, while the TCRdb copy is restricted to in-frame clones and leaves out a portion. Here the sample spans 95,000 or so clones, nearly 90% being singletons. This rearrangement joins TRBV12-3 or TRBV12-4 to TRBJ1-2; 9 bases line up with TRBD1. Sample: peripheral blood, taken on day 0 of AZD1222 vaccination. The sequence came from an adult in good health. The CDR3 DNA is TGTGCCAGCAGCACAGGGGGCTTGGAGGGCTACACCTTC. Amino acids: CASSTGGLEGYTF.